This TCR beta chain was captured in a study of blood T cells in healthy people across ages (dated by TCRdb to 2014 to 2015). Background for the entire study: In model experiments, template switching captured roughly one uniquely barcoded TCR beta cDNA molecule for every two T cells. To avoid experimental bias, donors of different ages were spread randomly across the sequencing lanes. Age-related changes in TCR beta repertoire diversity were measured in the study by deep sequencing normalized with unique cDNA molecular identifiers. Using the same blood draw, the study looked at two additional independent replicas of 1 million unique cDNA reads for two donors, one aged 18 to 30 and the other aged 80 or older. Donors were grouped into four age groups: young (average approximately 16 years), middle-aged (less than 40), aged (62) and long-lived (around 80). What the research found in general, with its limitations: As age increased, observed TCR beta diversity per million T cells dropped in a roughly linear way, and a significant reduction was already evident by age 40. A strong correlation was found between observed TCR beta diversity and the percentage of naive T cells measured by flow cytometry. Estimates of total diversity based on one million sequenced T cells were regarded as lower bounds and as underestimates. Because profiling used bulk unsorted PBMCs, naive and antigen-experienced compartments could not be compared conclusively. Compared with the aged group, more naive CD4+ T cells, fewer expanded clones and increased TCR diversity were shown by the long-lived group, suggesting age selection. Because donor CMV infection status was unknown, age-related changes in expanded clonotypes were potentially confounded.

From the cysteine up to the phenylalanine, the CDR3 has a length of 14 residues. CDR3 DNA only is kept here, 42 bases in frame from base 1. The V end loses 6 bases and the J end loses 2 bases, and a stretch of 17 bases separates them. The germline V gene (reference sequence) yields DFQATT for CDR1 and SNEGSKA for CDR2. As regards this clonotype: Its antigen has not been determined. No base-level quality is on record; no much larger clone is a single base apart.

The roughly 39 donors, aged about 6 to 95 years, were systemically healthy Caucasian individuals from Russia. Each donor gave 8.5 to 10 milliliters of peripheral blood, collected into EDTA-treated Vacutainer tubes. Ficoll-Paque density-gradient centrifugation was used to isolate PBMCs, with at least 7 million obtained per sample. Total RNA was extracted from PBMCs with Trizol reagent, with at least 5 micrograms obtained per sample. For every donor, flow cytometry on a PBMC aliquot measured the percentage of naive CD45RAhigh/CD27high T cells. The library relied on 5' RACE. Instrument used: Illumina HiSeq 2500. The second PCR ran for about 7 to 11 cycles and used a J-beta primer mix along with a sample-barcoded 5' primer. A unique molecular identifier was introduced onto each TCR beta cDNA molecule by a template-switch 5' adaptor carrying 12 random nucleotides. At least 3 million CDR3-containing paired-end reads were obtained from each sample. First-strand cDNA synthesis was performed from all RNA using the Mint cDNA synthesis kit, with priming by a TRBC-specific oligonucleotide. All cDNA was treated with uracil-DNA glycosylase and then went through a first 18-cycle PCR with the universal primers M1SS and BC2_uni_R. In the source study's methods: For normalization, 1 million high-quality reads, each with a distinct molecular identifier, were randomly selected from each sample. Reads with shared molecular identifiers were discarded instead of being binned into consensus sequences. CDR3 identification, clonotype clustering and error correction used MiTCR with a Q25 quality threshold and the strictest error-elimination algorithm. Lower-bound total TCR beta diversity was estimated with a nonparametric unseen species model using Euler transformation. Clones were called with MiXCR by TCRdb after fastp trimmed the public reads at Q25, and only in-frame beta chains were retained. Every entry covers one CDR3 protein and lists the most common genes and DNA from its rows. The V and J calls and clone size come from TCRdb's table, not from the authors' own analysis. Here the sample has about 1.4 million distinct CDR3 sequences; almost 60% occur a single time. The biggest ten clones account for about 6.7% of the sample.

The specimen sequenced was blood. This chain is built from TRBV20-1 and TRBJ2-7; the best D guess is TRBD1, with 7 bases matching. The receptor was derived from a man aged 18 to 35 in good health. The CDR3 protein sequence reads: CSARGDRDPYEQYF. The DNA sequence follows: TGCAGTGCAAGGGGGGACAGAGACCCCTACGAGCAGTACTTC.